The rows below give T cell receptor beta chains drawn from one sample of a study of CD8+ T cells in alopecia areata. Data came from immunoSEQ multiplex PCR; TCRdb stores just in-frame clones and leaves some out. The sample has some 240,000 clones; more than 45% are singletons. Sequenced here: CD4+ T cells sorted from blood, sampled at week 4, from a patient treated with tofacitinib. Receptor source: a human donor with alopecia areata. Each CDR3 is given with its conserved first and last residue. The D gene is left open where the match is weak. Only some rows state a clone size, as once, few, many or a class for expanded clones.

V	length	J	size	D	CDR3	DNA
TRBV6-5	15	TRBJ2-7	few	-	CASSYSQGRLAEQYF	TGTGCCAGCAGTTACTCACAGGGTAGACTCGCCGAGCAGTACTTC
TRBV4-2	18	TRBJ2-3	-	TRBD2	CASSPATSGGPSTDTQYF	TGTGCCAGCAGCCCAGCGACTAGCGGGGGCCCTAGCACAGATACGCAGTATTTT
TRBV4-3	16	TRBJ2-5	few	-	CASSLNTAGVGETQYF	TGCGCCAGCAGCCTGAACACGGCAGGAGTAGGGGAGACCCAGTACTTC
TRBV29-1	12	TRBJ2-3	few	-	CSVDEGTDTQYF	TGCAGCGTTGACGAGGGCACAGATACGCAGTATTTT
TRBV6-6	13	TRBJ1-2	-	TRBD1	CASSYGQVYGYTF	TGTGCCAGCAGTTACGGACAGGTCTATGGCTACACCTTC
TRBV6-1	14	TRBJ2-2	-	-	CASRRDTNTGELFF	TGTGCCAGCAGGCGGGACACCAACACCGGGGAGCTGTTTTTT
TRBV20-1	11	TRBJ2-7	few	-	CSAGGPDEQYF	TGCAGTGCTGGAGGGCCAGACGAGCAGTACTTC
TRBV2	15	TRBJ2-5	-	TRBD2	CASSDPTSGVETQYF	TGTGCCAGCAGTGACCCGACTAGCGGGGTAGAGACCCAGTACTTC
TRBV29-1	13	TRBJ1-1	few	-	CSVHRVLNTEAFF	TGCAGCGTCCACAGGGTATTGAACACTGAAGCTTTCTTT
TRBV7-2	13	TRBJ2-7	-	-	CASSLGSPLEQYF	TGTGCCAGCAGCTTAGGTAGTCCTCTAGAGCAGTACTTC
TRBV19	15	TRBJ1-5	-	TRBD1	CASASKGQGRQPQHF	TGTGCCAGCGCCTCCAAGGGACAGGGGCGGCAGCCCCAGCATTTT
TRBV2	13	TRBJ1-1	-	TRBD1	CASSRDRGSEAFF	TGTGCCAGCAGTAGGGACAGGGGTTCTGAAGCTTTCTTT
TRBV6-6	13	TRBJ2-4	-	-	CASSPGQGNIQYF	TGTGCCAGCAGCCCCGGGCAGGGTAACATTCAGTACTTC
TRBV29-1	12	TRBJ1-4	-	TRBD1	CSVRTGPSKLFF	TGCAGCGTTAGGACAGGGCCATCAAAACTGTTTTTT
TRBV2	13	TRBJ1-4	few	-	CASLISGNEKLFF	TGTGCCAGCTTAATTTCGGGGAATGAAAAACTGTTTTTT
TRBV5-1	16	TRBJ1-1	many	-	CASSTSGASRNTEAFF	TGCGCCAGCAGCACCTCAGGGGCCTCCCGAAACACTGAAGCTTTCTTT
TRBV15	15	TRBJ2-7	few	TRBD1	CATSRDRDRGNEQYF	TGTGCCACCAGCAGAGATAGGGACAGGGGTAACGAGCAGTACTTC
TRBV30	14	TRBJ2-2	-	-	CAWSVWGSTGELFF	TGTGCCTGGAGTGTTTGGGGTTCCACCGGGGAGCTGTTTTTT
TRBV29-1	11	TRBJ2-7	-	-	CSVGFSYEQYF	TGCAGCGTGGGATTCTCCTACGAGCAGTACTTC
TRBV27	17	TRBJ1-1	-	TRBD1	CASTQGGVPDGNTEAFF	TGTGCCAGCACCCAGGGGGGTGTCCCCGACGGGAACACTGAAGCTTTCTTT
TRBV5-1	16	TRBJ2-1	-	TRBD2	CASSSAGSGGYNEQFF	TGCGCCAGCAGCTCCGCGGGTAGCGGGGGATACAATGAGCAGTTCTTC
TRBV29-1	18	TRBJ2-3	few	TRBD1	CSVEGYSGTGGLTDTQYF	TGCAGCGTTGAAGGCTACTCCGGGACAGGGGGTTTGACAGATACGCAGTATTTT
TRBV5-1	14	TRBJ2-3	-	TRBD1	CASSSSGGLDTQYF	TGCGCCAGCAGCTCGTCAGGGGGCCTAGATACGCAGTATTTT
TRBV6-5	16	TRBJ2-5	-	-	CASSYATGPSAETQYF	TGTGCCAGCAGTTACGCCACCGGTCCGTCGGCAGAGACCCAGTACTTC
TRBV12-5	14	TRBJ2-7	-	TRBD1	CASVPDRVTYEQYF	TGTGCTAGTGTCCCGGACAGGGTTACCTACGAGCAGTACTTC
TRBV2	15	TRBJ2-5	-	TRBD2	CASSERTSGVAAQYF	TGTGCCAGCAGTGAGCGGACTAGCGGGGTAGCGGCCCAGTACTTC
TRBV29-1	13	TRBJ2-5	few	-	CSVVAGAQETQYF	TGCAGCGTTGTTGCGGGGGCCCAAGAGACCCAGTACTTC
TRBV29-1	10	TRBJ1-1	few	-	CSVGEGEAFF	TGCAGCGTTGGTGAGGGGGAAGCTTTCTTT
TRBV12-5	12	TRBJ2-7	few	-	CASGGDPYEQYF	TGTGCTAGTGGAGGTGATCCCTACGAGCAGTACTTC
TRBV7-8	14	TRBJ2-1	-	-	CASSLADIYYEQFF	TGTGCCAGCAGCTTAGCTGACATTTATTATGAGCAGTTCTTC
TRBV27	11	TRBJ1-5	-	-	CASSGNQPQHF	TGTGCCAGCAGTGGGAATCAGCCCCAGCATTTT
TRBV7-8	13	TRBJ2-1	-	-	CASSPRSVGEQFF	TGTGCCAGCAGCCCCCGGTCGGTTGGTGAGCAGTTCTTC
TRBV11-2	16	TRBJ2-1	-	TRBD2	CASSYGLAGFYNEQFF	TGTGCCAGCAGCTACGGACTAGCGGGGTTCTACAATGAGCAGTTCTTC
TRBV4-1	12	TRBJ1-5	-	-	CASSEGDQPQHF	TGCGCCAGCAGCGAGGGGGACCAGCCCCAGCATTTT
TRBV29-1	14	TRBJ1-1	-	-	CSVHPFRKNTEAFF	TGCAGCGTTCATCCGTTCAGGAAGAACACTGAAGCTTTCTTT
TRBV10-3	13	TRBJ2-3	-	-	CAIETGEEDTQYF	TGTGCCATCGAGACGGGGGAGGAAGATACGCAGTATTTT
TRBV29-1	13	TRBJ1-1	once	-	CSVQPRLLTEAFF	TGCAGCGTTCAGCCCAGGCTTTTAACTGAAGCTTTCTTT
TRBV4-3	15	TRBJ1-1	few	TRBD1	CASSQLQGAINEAFF	TGCGCCAGCAGCCAACTCCAGGGGGCGATTAATGAAGCTTTCTTT
TRBV15	13	TRBJ2-3	-	-	CATSRDWGDTQYF	TGTGCCACCAGCAGAGATTGGGGAGATACGCAGTATTTT
TRBV7-6	13	TRBJ2-7	-	-	CASSSRTSPEQYF	TGTGCCAGCAGCTCGCGGACCTCTCCCGAGCAGTACTTC
TRBV4-3	15	TRBJ1-1	few	-	CASSQDSTVNTEAFF	TGCGCCAGCAGCCAAGATTCGACAGTGAACACTGAAGCTTTCTTT
TRBV27	15	TRBJ1-2	few	TRBD1	CASSATGGGLNGYTF	TGTGCCAGCAGCGCGACAGGGGGGGGTTTGAATGGCTACACCTTC
TRBV29-1	18	TRBJ2-1	few	TRBD2	CSVEDLRPGTSMDNEQFF	TGCAGCGTTGAAGATTTGCGTCCAGGGACTAGCATGGACAATGAGCAGTTCTTC
TRBV6-4	13	TRBJ2-3	few	-	CASSADFRDTQYF	TGTGCCAGCAGTGCGGACTTCAGAGATACGCAGTATTTT
TRBV6-5	15	TRBJ2-3	-	TRBD1	CASSWGTGGTDTQYF	TGTGCCAGCAGCTGGGGGACAGGGGGCACAGATACGCAGTATTTT
TRBV30	13	TRBJ1-2	-	TRBD1	CAWSVPGGYGYTF	TGTGCCTGGAGCGTCCCAGGGGGCTATGGCTACACCTTC